The sequence of this T cell receptor beta chain was determined in a study of blood T cell repertoires in COVID-19. At the level of the study: Donors in the United States, Italy and Spain gave samples during acute or convalescent COVID-19. Sample material is recorded as cDNA or gDNA derived from T cells, B-cell-depleted T cells, or PBMCs.

The CDR3 runs to 15 residues. CDR1 is MGHRA, CDR2 YSYEKL, per germline. Trimming pared 0 bases from V and 1 base from J, leaving 8 bases between. Methods used by the authors: Estimation of nucleated cell counts was performed using reference gene primer amplification. TCRdb keeps only in-frame clones here, not all; method: immunoSEQ multiplex PCR. The V and J calls and clone size are taken from that table; D and trimming were inferred from the DNA. Of 150,000 to 200,000 clones listed, around four fifths are singletons. The gene calls are TRBV4-1 and TRBJ2-3; D gene uncertain. The specimen was peripheral blood. This TCR was recovered from a woman aged 30 to 39 with acute or convalescent COVID-19. The CDR3, as DNA: TGCGCCAGCAGCCAAGAGAGCCGCGGCACAGATACGCAGTATTTT. Its protein product is CASSQESRGTDTQYF.